This T cell receptor (beta chain) was identified during a study of human T cells and chemical hapten exposure. TCRdb re-called the RACE reads through MiXCR, storing one row per CDR3 protein. The table includes about 360,000 distinct CDR3 sequences, about 7% detected once. With 4 bases clipped from V and 1 base from J, the junction kept 5 bases outside the gene matches. The CDR3 contains 16 residues. Germline V CDR1 and CDR2: KGHDR, SFDVKD. Time point given: patch test 1, 2 weeks after DPC sensitization. Treatment of the sample: therapeutic diphenylcyclopropenone sensitization with weekly scalp DPC. The sample in question was whole blood, obtained in connection with sensitization to the hapten diphenylcyclopropenone (DPC). The sequence came from a woman under 30 with alopecia areata. Some clones in this sample may be carry-over from other donors' samples. V usage is TRBV24-1 and J usage is TRBJ1-5; 8 nucleotides line up with TRBD1. In nucleotides, the CDR3 is TGTGCCACCAGTGACCGGACAGGGCCAAGCAATCAGCCCCAGCATTTT. This codes for CATSDRTGPSNQPQHF.